The 26 T cell receptor beta chains below come from one sample, sequenced in a study of shared clonotypes between healthy human individuals. The method was immunoSEQ multiplex PCR; TCRdb's version includes in-frame clones alone and lacks a portion of them. The table includes some 700,000 clones, 90% detected once. Sequenced material: memory CD8+ T cells from PBMCs. The subset denotes: CD45RO+ cells pooled with CCR7-negative TemRA cells. All receptors derive from a man between 18 and 29 years old in good health. Some clones in this sample may be carry-over from other donors' samples.

The V gene is TRBV28, the J gene TRBJ1-5; TRBD1 matches 8 bases. Germline V CDR1 and CDR2: MDHEN, SYDVKM. The V segment lost 5 bases and the J segment 5 bases; nucleotides outside the gene matches: 5. This CDR3 has 14 residues. The DNA for the CDR3 is TGTGCCAGCAGTCCTGGACAGGGATATCAGCCCCAGCATTTT. This codes for CASSPGQGYQPQHF.

The rearrangement joins TRBV6-6 to TRBJ1-5; 7 nucleotides agree with TRBD1. Looked up from germline, CDR1 is MNHNY and CDR2 is SVGAGI (reference sequence). The CDR3 extends over 15 amino acids. With 6 bases clipped from V and 3 bases from J, the junction kept 8 bases outside the gene matches. In nucleotides, the CDR3 is TGTGCCAGCAGCCTACAGGGGTCCCTCAATCAGCCCCAGCATTTT. This sequence encodes CASSLQGSLNQPQHF.

This clone was observed a few times. V usage is TRBV4-1 and J usage is TRBJ1-5; no definite D call. The germline gives CDR1 MGHRA, CDR2 YSYEKL. V was pared by 2 bases and J by 3 bases, with 11 bases between. The CDR3 has 15 amino acids. The CDR3 nucleotides read TGCGCCAGCAGCCAACGTTATTCTTCCAATCAGCCCCAGCATTTT. Amino acid sequence: CASSQRYSSNQPQHF.

This clone was counted once. CDR3 sequence reads: CASSLGHRALTTGELFF. The CDR3 DNA sequence: TGTGCCAGCAGCTTAGGTCATAGGGCGTTGACCACCGGGGAGCTGTTTTTT. This chain connects TRBV7-9 to TRBJ2-2; D is uncertain. Germline CDR1 reads SEHNR; CDR2 reads FQNEAQ (reference sequence). Between the trimmed V and J ends, which lost 1 base and 4 bases, there was a span of 16 bases. The CDR3 length is 17 residues.

The chain links TRBV7-6 to TRBJ1-2, with D maybe TRBD1 (6 bases). Trimming took 4 bases from V and 8 from J, leaving 11 bases between them. This CDR3 has 12 residues. Germline assignment: CDR1 SGHVS and CDR2 FNYEAQ. CDR3 sequence (DNA): TGTGCCAGCAGCTCCTACAGGGACGGCTACACCTTC. Amino acid sequence: CASSSYRDGYTF.

The chain links TRBV14 to TRBJ2-7, with 11 bases fitting TRBD2. The CDR3 covers 17 residues. The V gene's germline CDR1 is SGHDN and CDR2 FVKESK. Germline trimming cut 4 bases from V and 7 bases from J; bases unmatched to any gene: 15. The CDR3 loop reads CASSPQARLAGRVEQYF. Here the CDR3 DNA reads TGTGCCAGCAGCCCCCAAGCGCGACTAGCGGGACGTGTAGAGCAGTACTTC.

The chain has TRBV27 and TRBJ2-2, with D tentatively TRBD1 (7 bases). This CDR3 spans 15 amino acids. V was cut by 3 bases and J by 7 bases, with 15 bases left in between. CDR1 is MNHEY and CDR2 is SMNVEV in the germline V gene (reference sequence). As DNA, the CDR3 is TGTGCCAGCAGTTTCGAAGGGGGCGGGATCGGGGAGCTGTTTTTT. It encodes CASSFEGGGIGELFF.

The chain carries TRBV10-2 and TRBJ1-4, with D perhaps matching TRBD1 (5 bases). The CDR3 is 15 residues long. The V and J ends lost 4 bases and 2 bases respectively, with 11 bases between them. The V gene's germline CDR1 is WSHSY and CDR2 SAAADI. CDR3 sequence (DNA): TGCGCCAGCAGTGCCCAGACAGTTACTAATGAAAAACTGTTTTTT. Protein: CASSAQTVTNEKLFF.

J is TRBJ2-1 and V is TRBV6-1; tentative D call: TRBD2 (5 bases). Germline CDR1 is MNHNS and CDR2 is SASEGT. This CDR3 contains 15 residues. The V and J ends lost 4 bases and 0 bases respectively, with 10 bases between them. The CDR3 bases are TGTGCCAGCAGTGGGCGGGCCCACTCCTACAATGAGCAGTTCTTC. It specifies CASSGRAHSYNEQFF.

A word on this clone: Other nucleotide sequences in the sample specify the same CDR3. J is TRBJ2-2 and V is TRBV9, with 7 bases lining up with TRBD1. The CDR3 has 13 amino acids. V lost 2 bases to trimming and J lost 6 bases; unmatched junction nucleotides: 1. Germline V gene sequence: CDR1 SGDLS, CDR2 YYNGEE. CDR3 nucleotides: TGTGCCAGCAGCGTTCAGGGGGCCGGGGAGCTGTTTTTT. This translates into CASSVQGAGELFF.

This rearrangement joins TRBV28 to TRBJ2-1, with unresolved D. The V gene's germline CDR1 is MDHEN and CDR2 SYDVKM. This CDR3 comprises 17 residues. V was trimmed by 5 bases and J by 8 bases, leaving 25 bases between them. Here the CDR3 DNA reads TGTGCCAGCAGTCCCTCCCTGGTCGCCAGGCTCACGGATGAGCAGTTCTTC. It translates to CASSPSLVARLTDEQFF. The full variable domain, rest sourced from reference TRBV28 and TRBJ2-1, is DVKVTQSSRYLVKRTGEKVFLECVQDMDHENMFWYRQDPGLGLRLIYFSYDVKMKEKGDIPEGYSVSREKKERFSLILESASTNQTSMYLCASSPSLVARLTDEQFFGPGTRLTVL.

This clone was detected a few times. The rearrangement links TRBV28 to TRBJ2-1; D may be TRBD2 (6 bases). The CDR3 extends over 15 amino acids. V lost 6 bases and J lost 6, with 18 bases in between. Per the germline V gene, CDR1 is MDHEN and CDR2 is SYDVKM. Here the CDR3 reads CASSLRGFIINEQFF. CDR3 sequence (DNA): TGTGCCAGCAGCCTCCGGGGGTTCATAATCAATGAGCAGTTCTTC.

This clone has a single count. This chain uses TRBV7-9 with TRBJ2-1; 7 bases agree with TRBD1. Germline V gives CDR1 SEHNR, CDR2 FQNEAQ (reference sequence). V trimming: 4 bases; J trimming: 8 bases; junction bases outside the gene matches: 5. The CDR3 contains 13 residues. This CDR3 reads CASSSNRGDEQFF. The DNA for the CDR3 is TGTGCCAGCAGCTCCAACAGGGGTGATGAGCAGTTCTTC.

As for this clone: This specimen includes other DNA sequences encoding the same CDR3. The chain combines TRBV7-3 with TRBJ2-1; D perhaps matches TRBD2 (6 bases). Looked up from germline, CDR1 is SGHTA and CDR2 is FQGTGA. This CDR3 contains 15 residues. Trimming took off 1 base at V and 1 base at J, with 8 bases between the two ends. The CDR3 sequence is CASSLIRGSYNEQFF. CDR3 DNA: TGTGCCAGCAGCTTAATCCGGGGGTCCTACAATGAGCAGTTCTTC.

This clone appeared once. The chain recombines TRBV6-5 with TRBJ2-3, with TRBD2 matching 7 bases. The junction had 6 bases not matched to a gene; V was cut back by 6 bases and J by 0 bases. The CDR3 is 15 amino acids. Germline values: CDR1 MNHEY, CDR2 SVGAGI. The CDR3 protein is CASRLLASSTDTQYF. For the CDR3, the DNA is TGTGCCAGCAGGCTACTAGCGTCTAGCACAGATACGCAGTATTTT.

This chain uses TRBV6-1 with TRBJ1-2; D may be TRBD1 (5 bases). V was shortened by 10 bases and J by 4 bases, with 19 bases between the two germline ends. Germline CDR1 and CDR2: MNHNS and SASEGT. The CDR3 consists of 14 residues. CDR3 sequence reads: CATLPFGGSYGYTF. For the CDR3, the DNA is TGTGCCACCCTACCGTTCGGGGGTTCCTATGGCTACACCTTC.

The rearrangement uses TRBV30 and TRBJ2-1, with 10 bases that match TRBD2. Germline CDR1 and CDR2: GTSNPN and SVGIG (reference sequence). The J segment lost 4 bases and the V segment lost 1 base, leaving 7 bases of the junction unmatched. The CDR3 extends over 16 amino acids. The chain's CDR3 is CAWSELGTSAYNEQFF. CDR3 sequence (DNA): TGTGCCTGGAGTGAACTAGGGACTAGCGCATACAATGAGCAGTTCTTC.

On this clone: Distinct nucleotide sequences in the sample also encode this CDR3. This chain links TRBV27 with TRBJ2-7; D unresolved. V was shortened by 1 base and J by 2 bases, with 6 bases between the two germline ends. CDR1 and CDR2 from the germline V gene are MNHEY and SMNVEV (reference sequence). The CDR3 has 13 residues. The CDR3 sequence is CASSLLGTYEQYF. The CDR3 coding sequence is TGTGCCAGCAGTTTATTAGGAACCTACGAGCAGTACTTC.

The rearrangement links TRBV29-1 to TRBJ2-6, with D uncertain. CDR1 is SQVTM and CDR2 is ANQGSEA in the germline V gene. This CDR3 has 14 residues. The V gene lost 6 bases and the J gene lost 0 bases, with 9 bases spanning the gap. CDR3 amino acids: CSVATFSGANVLTF. CDR3 nucleotide sequence: TGCAGCGTGGCGACATTCTCTGGGGCCAACGTCCTGACTTTC.

J is TRBJ1-1 and V is TRBV28, with 9 bases lining up with TRBD1. This CDR3 has 16 residues. Per the germline V gene, CDR1 is MDHEN and CDR2 is SYDVKM. V dropped 3 bases and J dropped 3; count of bases not matched to a gene: 8. As DNA, the CDR3 is TGTGCCAGCAGTTTTAGGACAGGGGCCTTGGACACTGAAGCTTTCTTT. Translating gives CASSFRTGALDTEAFF.

The V call is TRBV28, the J call TRBJ2-3; D unclear. The CDR3 contains 15 residues. Germline-derived CDR1 and CDR2 are MDHEN and SYDVKM. The ends were cut back, 3 bases at V and 1 base at J, with 11 bases in the middle. Here the CDR3 reads CASSLFQDRTDTQYF. CDR3 DNA sequence: TGTGCCAGCAGTTTGTTCCAGGACCGCACAGATACGCAGTATTTT. Using reference TRBV28 and TRBJ2-3 for the parts outside the CDR3, the full variable domain is DVKVTQSSRYLVKRTGEKVFLECVQDMDHENMFWYRQDPGLGLRLIYFSYDVKMKEKGDIPEGYSVSREKKERFSLILESASTNQTSMYLCASSLFQDRTDTQYFGPGTRLTVL.

The V gene is TRBV7-9, the J gene TRBJ2-7; the match to TRBD2 covers 10 bases. J gave up 2 bases and V 5 bases, and 6 bases lay outside the gene matches. This CDR3 comprises 15 residues. CDR1 SEHNR and CDR2 FQNEAQ come from the germline V gene (reference sequence). The CDR3 is CASSLQREGPYEQYF. DNA for the CDR3: TGTGCCAGCAGCCTCCAGCGGGAGGGCCCCTACGAGCAGTACTTC.

CDR3: CASSLVKGWSYNEQFF. CDR3 sequence (DNA): TGCGCCAGCAGCTTGGTAAAGGGCTGGTCCTACAATGAGCAGTTCTTC. The chain employs TRBV5-1 and TRBJ2-1, with D uncertain. CDR1 is SGHRS and CDR2 is YFSETQ in the germline V gene. This CDR3 has 16 amino acids. The V end lost 0 bases, the J end lost 1 base, and 11 bases lay between the germline ends.

This clone was recorded only once. The chain joins TRBV7-3 to TRBJ2-7; 9 bases agree with TRBD1. Germline V lookup: CDR1 SGHTA, CDR2 FQGTGA. Trimming at V came to 1 base and at J to 6 bases, leaving 4 bases not matched to a gene. The CDR3 is 14 amino acids. The CDR3 loop reads CASSLRDRESEQYF. Written as DNA, the CDR3 is TGTGCCAGCAGCTTAAGGGACAGGGAGTCCGAGCAGTACTTC.

This clone was counted once. The chain has TRBV28 and TRBJ1-2, with TRBD1 as a possible D gene (5 bases). This CDR3 contains 14 residues. V lost 3 bases and J 7 bases, leaving 15 bases between the germline ends. Germline V gene data show CDR1 as MDHEN and CDR2 as SYDVKM. CDR3 DNA: TGTGCCAGCAGTTTGAACGCGGAAAGGGGTGGCTACACCTTC. This sequence encodes CASSLNAERGGYTF.

The chain joins TRBV7-9 to TRBJ2-5; 8 nucleotides align to TRBD1. With V trimmed by 2 bases and J by 0 bases, 2 bases remained unmatched. Looked up from germline, CDR1 is SEHNR and CDR2 is FQNEAQ (reference sequence). This CDR3 is 15 amino acids long. Here the CDR3 DNA reads TGTGCCAGCAGCTTACGACAGGGGAACCAAGAGACCCAGTACTTC. It codes for CASSLRQGNQETQYF.